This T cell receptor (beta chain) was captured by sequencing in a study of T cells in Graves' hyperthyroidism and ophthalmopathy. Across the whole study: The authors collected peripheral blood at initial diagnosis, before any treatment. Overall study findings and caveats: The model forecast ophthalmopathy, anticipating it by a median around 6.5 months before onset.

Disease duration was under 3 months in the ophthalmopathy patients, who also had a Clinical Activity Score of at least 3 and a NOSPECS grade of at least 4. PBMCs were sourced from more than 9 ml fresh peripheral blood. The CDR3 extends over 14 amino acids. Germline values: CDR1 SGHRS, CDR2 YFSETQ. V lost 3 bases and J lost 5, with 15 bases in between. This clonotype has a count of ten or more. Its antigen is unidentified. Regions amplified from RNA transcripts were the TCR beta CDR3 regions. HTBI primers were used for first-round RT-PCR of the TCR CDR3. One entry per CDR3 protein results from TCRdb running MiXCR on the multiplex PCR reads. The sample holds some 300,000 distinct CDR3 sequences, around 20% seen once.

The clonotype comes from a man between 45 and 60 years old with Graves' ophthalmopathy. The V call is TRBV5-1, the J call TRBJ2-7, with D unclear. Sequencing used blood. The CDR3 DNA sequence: TGCGCCAGCAGCTCAACGCCGACGTGGGACGAGCAGTACTTC. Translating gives CASSSTPTWDEQYF.